The 28 T cell receptor beta chains below come from one sample, sequenced in a study of cytomegalovirus exposure and HLA in healthy donors. The PCR made use of 60 Vbeta and 13 Jbeta primers. Assay: immunoSEQ multiplex PCR; the TCRdb copy retains only in-frame clones and omits some. Of more than 40,000 clones listed, about half are singletons. Sequences were obtained from PBMCs. Receptors were obtained from a man between 60 and 75 years old in good health and CMV-seronegative.

The genes are TRBV6-4 and TRBJ2-1; 10 nucleotides align to TRBD2. With V trimmed by 6 bases and J by 6 bases, 2 bases remained unmatched. CDR1 MRHNA and CDR2 SNTAGT come from the germline V gene. CDR3 size: 13 residues. The CDR3, as DNA: TGTGCCAGCAGAAGGACTAGCGGCAATGAGCAGTTCTTC. It specifies CASRRTSGNEQFF.

The V and J genes are TRBV27 and TRBJ1-1, with 10 nucleotides matching TRBD1. This CDR3 is built from 15 residues. V trimming: 5 bases; J trimming: 1 base; junction bases outside the gene matches: 4. Looked up from germline, CDR1 is MNHEY and CDR2 is SMNVEV (reference sequence). CDR3 amino acids: CASSPRTGGNTEAFF. CDR3 nucleotide sequence: TGTGCCAGCAGTCCCCGGACAGGGGGGAACACTGAAGCTTTCTTT.

The sample holds one count of this clone. The chain has TRBV7-9 and TRBJ1-1; no clear D. V gave up 2 bases and J gave up 5 bases, with 9 bases separating them. Germline CDR1 is SEHNR and CDR2 is FQNEAQ (reference sequence). This CDR3 is 13 amino acids long. CDR3 protein: CASSLIPGTEAFF. CDR3 DNA: TGTGCCAGCAGCTTAATACCGGGGACTGAAGCTTTCTTT.

This rearrangement joins TRBV9 to TRBJ1-2; 10 bases match TRBD1. CDR3 size: 16 residues. Germline CDR1 SGDLS, CDR2 YYNGEE. After removal of 0 bases from V and 4 bases from J, the junction contained 6 bases not matched to a gene. CDR3 residues: CASSVEGTGVGYGYTF. The CDR3 DNA follows: TGTGCCAGCAGCGTAGAAGGGACAGGGGTGGGCTATGGCTACACCTTC.

This chain connects TRBV6-5 to TRBJ2-2; possible D gene TRBD2, 5 bases. The germline gives CDR1 MNHEY, CDR2 SVGAGI. The V end was cut by 3 bases, the J end by 5 bases, with 7 bases between. This CDR3 is 13 amino acids long. The CDR3 DNA sequence: TGTGCCAGCAGTTATGAGGGTACCGGGGAGCTGTTTTTT. As protein: CASSYEGTGELFF.

The chain uses TRBV7-2 and TRBJ2-7, with 14 bases identical to TRBD2. This CDR3 comprises 14 residues. Germline-derived CDR1 and CDR2 are SGHTA and FQGNSA. V gave up 5 bases and J gave up 9 bases; unmatched junction bases: 6. The chain's CDR3 is CASSSSGTSGGQYF. The CDR3 DNA follows: TGTGCCAGCAGCAGCTCGGGGACTAGCGGGGGGCAGTACTTC.

The sample holds a few counts of this clone. J is TRBJ2-3 and V is TRBV7-8; TRBD2 matches 7 bases. The CDR3 loop spans 16 amino acids. The germline gives CDR1 SGHVS, CDR2 FQNEAQ. V lost 2 bases to trimming and J lost 0 bases; unmatched junction nucleotides: 5. The CDR3 sequence is CASSLIPSGSTDTQYF. The CDR3 region has the DNA TGTGCCAGCAGCTTAATTCCTAGCGGTAGCACAGATACGCAGTATTTT.

The chain recombines TRBV7-6 with TRBJ2-3; 8 bases are shared with TRBD1. CDR3 size: 14 residues. J gave up 4 bases and V 5 bases, and 5 bases lay outside the gene matches. Germline values: CDR1 SGHVS, CDR2 FNYEAQ. CDR3 region: CASSPTGGADTQYF. The DNA of the CDR3 is TGTGCCAGCAGCCCTACAGGGGGTGCAGATACGCAGTATTTT. The variable domain in full, with the rest retrieved from reference TRBV7-6 and TRBJ2-3, is GAGVSQSPRYKVTKRGQDVALRCDPISGHVSLYWYRQALGQGPEFLTYFNYEAQQDKSGLPNDRFSAERPEGSISTLTIQRTEQRDSAMYRCASSPTGGADTQYFGPGTRLTVL.

Concerning this clone: Relative to the germline gene, one junction end is altered; a read error may explain this. The chain combines TRBV5-1 with TRBJ2-7, with TRBD2 matching 7 bases. The CDR3 contains 16 residues. CDR1 is SGHRS, CDR2 YFSETQ, per germline. The CDR3: CASNLRGSSGTYEQYF. The CDR3 bases are TGCGCCAGCAACTTGAGAGGTTCTAGCGGAACCTACGAGCAGTACTTC.

This chain connects TRBV6-4 to TRBJ1-5, with no clear D. The CDR3 is 13 amino acids. Trimming took 4 bases from V and 4 from J, leaving 8 bases between them. The V gene's germline CDR1 is MRHNA and CDR2 SNTAGT. The CDR3 DNA sequence: TGTGCCAGCAGTGTCACCGGGAATCAGCCCCAGCATTTT. Protein sequence: CASSVTGNQPQHF.

This clone came up a few times. The chain is built from TRBV28 and TRBJ1-4; 8 nucleotides agree with TRBD1. The trim removed 5 bases at V and 6 bases at J, leaving 8 bases unmatched. The CDR3 covers 15 residues. Germline V gene data show CDR1 as MDHEN and CDR2 as SYDVKM. CDR3 in DNA: TGTGCCAGCAGTCGCCAGGGGGCCGGTGATGAAAAACTGTTTTTT. Amino acid sequence: CASSRQGAGDEKLFF. Drawing the rest from reference TRBV28 and TRBJ1-4, the complete variable domain is DVKVTQSSRYLVKRTGEKVFLECVQDMDHENMFWYRQDPGLGLRLIYFSYDVKMKEKGDIPEGYSVSREKKERFSLILESASTNQTSMYLCASSRQGAGDEKLFFGSGTQLSVL.

The chain is built from TRBV18 and TRBJ1-2; weak D call: TRBD1 (5 bases). The CDR3 covers 14 residues. Between the trimmed V and J ends, which lost 0 bases and 3 bases, there was a span of 8 bases. The germline V gene encodes CDR1 KGHSH and CDR2 LQKENI. The CDR3 region has the DNA TGTGCCAGCTCACCACCGGTCAGGGACTATGGCTACACCTTC. Protein product: CASSPPVRDYGYTF. Based on the CDR3 plus reference TRBV18 and TRBJ1-2, the full variable domain is NAGVMQNPRHLVRRRGQEARLRCSPMKGHSHVYWYRQLPEEGLKFMVYLQKENIIDESGMPKERFSAEFPKEGPSILRIQQVVRGDSAAYFCASSPPVRDYGYTFGSGTRLTVV.

This clone has more than one count but fewer than ten. The chain is built from TRBV18 and TRBJ2-7; perhaps TRBD1 as D (6 bases). The germline gives CDR1 KGHSH, CDR2 LQKENI. This CDR3 has 13 residues. V was clipped by 1 base and J by 4 bases, with 8 bases between them. The CDR3 loop reads CASSPRRGYEQYF. Written as DNA, the CDR3 is TGTGCCAGCTCACCACGAAGGGGGTACGAGCAGTACTTC.

This clone was seen only a few times. The chain joins TRBV11-2 to TRBJ2-7; 9 bases are a match to TRBD2. This CDR3 has 17 amino acids. Unmatched junction bases numbered 9, after V lost 2 bases and J lost 1 base. Germline loops: CDR1 SGHAT, CDR2 FQNNGV. The CDR3 here is CASSLKPPTSGSYEQYF. The CDR3 region has the DNA TGTGCCAGCAGCTTAAAGCCCCCGACTAGCGGATCCTACGAGCAGTACTTC.

The CDR3 DNA follows: TGCAGCGTTATTCCGGGGTATAGGGAATACACTGAAGCTTTCTTT. Translated: CSVIPGYREYTEAFF. V usage is TRBV29-1 and J usage is TRBJ1-1; D gene unclear. Germline V gene lookup returns CDR1 SQVTM and CDR2 ANQGSEA. The CDR3 sequence is 15 residues long. V lost 5 bases, J lost 3 bases, and 19 bases lay in between.

V gene TRBV5-1 combines with J gene TRBJ1-1; TRBD1 agrees at 7 bases. The CDR3 extends over 14 amino acids. The germline gives CDR1 SGHRS, CDR2 YFSETQ. V was clipped by 3 bases and J by 1 base; unmatched bases: 3. CDR3 in DNA: TGCGCCAGCAGCTATGGGACAGCGAACACTGAAGCTTTCTTT. Amino acid sequence: CASSYGTANTEAFF.

Turning to this clone: Mismatch with germline at one junction end may stem from a read error. The chain joins TRBV15 to TRBJ1-5; D is ambiguous. This CDR3 spans 15 amino acids. CDR1 LNHNV and CDR2 YYDKDF come from the germline V gene (reference sequence). The CDR3 DNA follows: TGTGCCACCAGCCGAGAGGGCGGGATCAATCAGCCCCAGCATTTT. Its translation is CATSREGGINQPQHF.

J is TRBJ1-5 and V is TRBV5-1; TRBD1 agrees at 11 bases. This CDR3 has 17 residues. Germline V lookup: CDR1 SGHRS, CDR2 YFSETQ. V shed 2 bases, J shed 0 bases, and the junction held 4 bases outside the gene matches. The CDR3 region is CASSLGTGGTSNQPQHF. The CDR3 bases are TGCGCCAGCAGCTTAGGGACAGGGGGGACTAGCAATCAGCCCCAGCATTTT.

The chain couples TRBV7-9 to TRBJ2-1; a weak D match, TRBD1 (6 bases). From germline, CDR1 is SEHNR and CDR2 FQNEAQ (reference sequence). The CDR3 contains 15 residues. The V end was cut by 0 bases, the J end by 8 bases, with 14 bases between. CDR3 nucleotide sequence: TGTGCCAGCAGCTTAGCGAATACAGGGATCCATGAGCAGTTCTTC. Its translation: CASSLANTGIHEQFF.

The V and J genes are TRBV30 and TRBJ1-3; maybe TRBD1 (6 bases). The CDR3 is 15 residues long. The germline V gene encodes CDR1 GTSNPN and CDR2 SVGIG (reference sequence). The germline V and J ends were trimmed by 2 bases and 7 bases, with 18 bases remaining between them. CDR3 bases: TGTGCCTGGAGTATTATCCAGGGGAATAGCAACACCATATATTTT. It encodes CAWSIIQGNSNTIYF.

V is TRBV6-6 and J is TRBJ1-5, with 7 bases that match TRBD1. The CDR3 is 14 residues long. CDR1 MNHNY and CDR2 SVGAGI come from the germline V gene (reference sequence). Trimming cost V 2 bases and J 7 bases; bases outside gene matches: 5. The CDR3, as DNA: TGTGCCAGCAGTTACGGAGGGGGCGGCCAGCCCCAGCATTTT. As protein: CASSYGGGGQPQHF.

The chain combines TRBV19 with TRBJ1-5, with D possibly being TRBD1 (6 bases). V shed 3 bases and J shed 6 bases, with 12 bases lying between them. Germline V CDR1 and CDR2: LNHDA, SQIVND (reference sequence). The CDR3 has 14 amino acids. This CDR3 is CASSIQGPGQPQHF. In DNA, the CDR3 is TGTGCCAGTAGTATTCAGGGGCCTGGTCAGCCCCAGCATTTT.

CDR3 sequence reads: CASSQDLLAISEQFF. CDR3 coding DNA: TGCGCCAGCAGCCAAGATTTACTAGCTATTAGCGAGCAGTTCTTC. This rearrangement joins TRBV4-3 to TRBJ2-1; a possible D gene is TRBD2 (6 bases). The CDR3 runs to 15 residues. From germline, CDR1 is LGHNA and CDR2 YSLEER. V was clipped by 0 bases and J by 10 bases, with 16 bases between them.

J is TRBJ1-1 and V is TRBV5-1; no reliable D call. The CDR3 is 15 residues long. Germline assignment: CDR1 SGHRS and CDR2 YFSETQ. V gave up 3 bases and J gave up 5 bases, with 17 bases separating them. The CDR3, as DNA: TGCGCCAGCAGCTCCAGCGCCTCCCGAGGGACTGAAGCTTTCTTT. Translating gives CASSSSASRGTEAFF.

This clone appeared a few times. V gene TRBV30 combines with J gene TRBJ2-7; tentative D call: TRBD1 (6 bases). Germline V gene data show CDR1 as GTSNPN and CDR2 as SVGIG (reference sequence). V shed 0 bases and J shed 5 bases, with 17 bases lying between them. The CDR3 sequence is 15 residues long. Here the CDR3 reads CAWSVRTNRDHEQYF. The CDR3 bases are TGTGCCTGGAGTGTACGGACAAACAGGGACCACGAGCAGTACTTC.

The V gene is TRBV11-1, the J gene TRBJ2-3, with D possibly being TRBD1 (6 bases). This CDR3 comprises 14 residues. V lost 3 bases, J lost 2 bases, and 9 bases lay in between. Germline CDR1 reads SGHAT; CDR2 reads FQDESV (reference sequence). For the CDR3, the DNA is TGTGCCAGCAGCTTTTGGACAGCCACAGATACGCAGTATTTT. Its protein product is CASSFWTATDTQYF.

This chain uses TRBV5-4 with TRBJ2-7; D ambiguous. The V and J ends lost 0 bases and 3 bases respectively, with 7 bases between them. The CDR3 loop spans 13 amino acids. CDR1 is SGHNT and CDR2 is YYREEE in the germline V gene (reference sequence). The CDR3 loop reads CASSLAPNYEQYF. The CDR3 DNA reads as TGTGCCAGCAGCTTGGCCCCAAACTACGAGCAGTACTTC.

This clone was detected a few times. V usage is TRBV7-8 and J usage is TRBJ2-1, with a tentative D call TRBD2 (5 bases). The CDR3 runs to 16 residues. The V gene lost 2 bases and the J gene lost 0 bases, with 11 bases spanning the gap. CDR1 SGHVS and CDR2 FQNEAQ come from the germline V gene. CDR3 sequence reads: CASSLRGSFSYNEQFF. The CDR3 nucleotides are TGTGCCAGCAGCTTACGAGGGAGTTTCTCCTACAATGAGCAGTTCTTC.